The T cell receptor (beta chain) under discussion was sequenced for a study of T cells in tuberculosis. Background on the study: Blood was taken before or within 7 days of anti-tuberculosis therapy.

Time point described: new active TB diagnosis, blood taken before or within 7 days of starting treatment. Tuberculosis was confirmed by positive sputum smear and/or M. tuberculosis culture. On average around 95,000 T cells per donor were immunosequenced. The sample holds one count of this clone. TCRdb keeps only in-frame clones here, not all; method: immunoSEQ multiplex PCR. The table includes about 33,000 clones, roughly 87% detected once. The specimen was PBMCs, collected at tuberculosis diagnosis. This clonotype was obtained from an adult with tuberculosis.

This chain's CDR3 is CASSGLIGRQTYEQYF. In DNA, the CDR3 is TGTGCCAGCAGTGGCCTCATAGGCCGACAAACCTACGAGCAGTACTTC. The gene calls are TRBV25-1 and TRBJ2-7; D ambiguous. There are 16 residues in the CDR3. V was clipped by 4 bases and J by 2 bases, with 18 bases between them. Germline V CDR1 and CDR2: MGHDK, SYGVNS.